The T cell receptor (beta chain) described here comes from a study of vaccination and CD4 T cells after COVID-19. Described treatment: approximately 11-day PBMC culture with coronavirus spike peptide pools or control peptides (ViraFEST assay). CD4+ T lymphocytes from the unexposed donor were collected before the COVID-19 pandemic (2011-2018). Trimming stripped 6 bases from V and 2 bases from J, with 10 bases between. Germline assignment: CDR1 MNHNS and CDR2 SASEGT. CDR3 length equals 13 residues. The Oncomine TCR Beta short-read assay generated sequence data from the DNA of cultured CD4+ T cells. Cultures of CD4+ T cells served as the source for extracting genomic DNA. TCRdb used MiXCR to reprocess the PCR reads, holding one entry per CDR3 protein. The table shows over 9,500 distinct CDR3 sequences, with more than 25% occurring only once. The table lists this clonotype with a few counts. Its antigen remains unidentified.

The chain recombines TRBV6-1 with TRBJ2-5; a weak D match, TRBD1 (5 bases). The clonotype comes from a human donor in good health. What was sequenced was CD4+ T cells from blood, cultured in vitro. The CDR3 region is CASSWTSQETQYF. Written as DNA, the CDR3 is TGTGCCAGCAGCTGGACATCACAAGAGACCCAGTACTTC.